This paragraph covers one TCR beta chain sequence. The antigen is unknown. Profiling relied on immunoSEQ multiplex PCR, and the TCRdb table lists in-frame clones only, not all of them. There are under 55,000 clones in the sample; roughly 90% occur only once, and under 4.5% lies in the top ten. The sample is drawn from a study of graft-versus-host responses after intestinal transplantation. General observations from the study: Subjects displaying graft-donor T cell macrochimerism possessed elevated graft-versus-host to host-versus-graft clonal ratios inside allografts.

Germline lookup yields CDR1 LNHDA and CDR2 SQIVND (reference sequence). V was pared by 5 bases and J by 6 bases, with 12 bases between. The CDR3 sequence is 13 residues long. This specimen consisted of PBMCs, obtained 524 days after transplant. This receptor was taken from a human patient who received an intestinal transplant, so some T cells may come from the graft donor. The V call is TRBV19, the J call TRBJ2-3, with D possibly being TRBD1 or TRBD2 (5 bases each). CDR3 amino acids: CASSGTQVDTQYF. CDR3 sequence (DNA): TGTGCCAGTAGTGGGACCCAGGTGGATACGCAGTATTTT.